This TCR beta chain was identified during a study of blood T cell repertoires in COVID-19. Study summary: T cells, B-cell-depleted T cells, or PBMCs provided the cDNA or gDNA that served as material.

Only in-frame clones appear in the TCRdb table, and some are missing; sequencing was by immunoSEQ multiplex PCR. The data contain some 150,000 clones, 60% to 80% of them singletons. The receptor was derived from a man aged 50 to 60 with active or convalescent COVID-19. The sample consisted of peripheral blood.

CDR3 DNA sequence: TGTGCCAGCAGTGACAGGGGGCTTTCCTACGAGCAGTACTTC. Protein sequence: CASSDRGLSYEQYF. V usage is TRBV6-1 and J usage is TRBJ2-7; TRBD1 aligns across 8 bases. The junction had 2 bases not matched to a gene; V was cut back by 3 bases and J by 1 base. Germline-derived CDR1 and CDR2 are MNHNS and SASEGT. CDR3 length equals 14 residues.